The 19 T cell receptor beta chains in this list originate from one sample, sequenced in a study of human T cells and chemical hapten exposure. TCRdb used MiXCR to reprocess the RACE reads, holding one entry per CDR3 protein. The sample shows 200,000 to 300,000 distinct CDR3 sequences, around 9.3% of them seen only once. This sample's time point: pre-sensitization, week 0. Noted treatment: therapeutic diphenylcyclopropenone sensitization with weekly scalp DPC. The sample consisted of whole blood, taken in connection with sensitization to the hapten diphenylcyclopropenone (DPC). The receptors derive from a woman aged 40-49 years with alopecia areata. Some clones in this sample may be carry-over from other donors' samples.

There are a few counts of this clonotype. The chain links TRBV3-1 to TRBJ2-5, with D perhaps TRBD1 (6 bases). Germline loops: CDR1 LGHDT, CDR2 YNNKEL (reference sequence). The CDR3 loop spans 16 amino acids. The V end lost 8 bases, the J end lost 2 bases, and 21 bases lay between the germline ends. DNA for the CDR3: TGTGCCAGCTCCGCACACTCCAGGGGCGGGCAAGAGACCCAGTACTTC. Its protein product is CASSAHSRGGQETQYF.

This clonotype was counted a few times. The rearrangement links TRBV27 to TRBJ2-2; D might be TRBD1 (6 bases). Germline-derived CDR1 and CDR2 are MNHEY and SMNVEV (reference sequence). Between the trimmed V and J ends, which lost 5 bases and 0 bases, there was a span of 19 bases. The CDR3 runs 18 residues. CDR3 sequence: CASSPYWAYRANTGELFF. The CDR3 DNA is TGTGCCAGCAGTCCCTATTGGGCGTACAGGGCGAACACCGGGGAGCTGTTTTTT.

The table lists this clonotype with many counts. The chain combines TRBV20-1 with TRBJ2-3; D is possibly TRBD2 (5 bases). The CDR3 is made up of 14 amino acids. CDR1 DFQATT and CDR2 SNEGSKA come from the germline V gene (reference sequence). V was cut by 7 bases and J by 3 bases, with 17 bases left in between. The CDR3 nucleotides read TGCAGTGGACCCGGGAAGGCCCGGACAGATACGCAGTATTTT. Translation gives CSGPGKARTDTQYF.

As regards this clonotype: The junction and the germline gene differ at one end; a read error may be behind it. The chain is built from TRBV12-3 or TRBV12-4 and TRBJ2-3; D might be TRBD1 or TRBD2, each matching 5 bases. CDR3 length equals 14 residues. For the CDR3, the DNA is TGTGCCAGCAGTCTAGCCACACGGGACCGAGAGGGGTATTTT. Its translation: CASSLATRDREGYF.

The CDR3 coding sequence is TGCAGTGTCCCAGAGGCATACGCTAACTATGGCTACACCTTC. As protein: CSVPEAYANYGYTF. The V gene is TRBV20-1, the J gene TRBJ1-2; no reliable D call. Germline lookup yields CDR1 DFQATT and CDR2 SNEGSKA (reference sequence). Trimming removed 7 bases from V and 0 bases from J, with 15 bases in between. This CDR3 has 14 amino acids.

The chain employs TRBV12-3 or TRBV12-4 and TRBJ1-2, with 9 bases matching TRBD1. Unmatched junction bases numbered 14, after V lost 8 bases and J lost 7 bases. This CDR3 is built from 15 residues. CDR3 nucleotides: TGTGCCAGCTCCACAAAGGCCGGGACAGGGTCTGGCTACACCTTC. It encodes CASSTKAGTGSGYTF.

The rearrangement links TRBV24-1 to TRBJ2-1; D is undetermined. The CDR3 is 12 residues long. Between the trimmed V and J ends, which lost 10 bases and 3 bases, there was a span of 9 bases. Germline assignment: CDR1 KGHDR and CDR2 SFDVKD. The CDR3 coding sequence is TGTGCCACGGATAACGACTACAATGAGCAGTTCTTC. This codes for CATDNDYNEQFF.

V is TRBV12-3 or TRBV12-4 and J is TRBJ2-7; no clear D gene. V lost 6 bases and J 6 bases, leaving 12 bases between the germline ends. CDR3 length: 12 residues. The CDR3 DNA is TGTGCCAGCAGCTATATCGGACGCGAGCAGTACTTC. Protein sequence: CASSYIGREQYF.

This clonotype was observed a handful of times. The chain couples TRBV6-5 to TRBJ1-1; D is unresolved. The CDR3 loop spans 14 amino acids. Germline V gives CDR1 MNHEY, CDR2 SVGAGI. The V and J ends lost 8 bases and 1 base respectively, with 14 bases between them. The CDR3 DNA follows: TGTGCCAGCGGGCAGGCGATTTCGAACACTGAAGCTTTCTTT. Translating it yields CASGQAISNTEAFF.

The chain has TRBV29-1 and TRBJ2-1, with D unresolved. V lost 5 bases and J lost 5, with 10 bases in between. There are 12 residues in the CDR3. In germline, CDR1 is SQVTM, CDR2 ANQGSEA. The CDR3 sequence is CSVRQQHNEQFF. The CDR3 region has the DNA TGCAGCGTTCGTCAACAGCACAATGAGCAGTTCTTC.

This clonotype has just a few counts. The V gene is TRBV5-4, the J gene TRBJ2-1; tentatively, D is TRBD1 or TRBD2 (5 bases each). This CDR3 contains 13 residues. The germline V gene encodes CDR1 SGHNT and CDR2 YYREEE (reference sequence). Trimming took 4 bases from V and 8 from J, leaving 13 bases between them. Here the CDR3 DNA reads TGTGCCAGCAGCCCGGGACCCCGCGATGAGCAGTTCTTC. This sequence encodes CASSPGPRDEQFF.

J is TRBJ2-5 and V is TRBV7-9; 7 bases line up with TRBD1. Germline CDR1 and CDR2: SEHNR and FQNEAQ (reference sequence). This CDR3 has 17 amino acids. V was clipped by 6 bases and J by 1 base; unmatched bases: 14. As DNA, the CDR3 is TGTGCCAGCAGGCACGACAGGGCTATCATCGGCCAAGAGACCCAGTACTTC. Encoded protein: CASRHDRAIIGQETQYF.

The V gene is TRBV3-1, the J gene TRBJ2-5; D ambiguous. Germline lookup yields CDR1 LGHDT and CDR2 YNNKEL (reference sequence). CDR3 length equals 15 residues. V shed 0 bases and J shed 7 bases, with 15 bases lying between them. The CDR3: CASSQEQTGLGTQYF. The CDR3 bases are TGTGCCAGCAGCCAAGAACAAACCGGGTTGGGGACCCAGTACTTC.

The V gene is TRBV28, the J gene TRBJ1-2; maybe TRBD1 (5 bases). The germline V gene encodes CDR1 MDHEN and CDR2 SYDVKM. The CDR3 is made up of 13 amino acids. The V and J ends lost 8 bases and 5 bases respectively, with 15 bases between them. The CDR3 bases are TGTGCCAGCTCGGGACCGATTCTTTATGGCTACACCTTC. It is translated as CASSGPILYGYTF.

This clonotype was detected only a few times. The rearrangement links TRBV20-1 to TRBJ1-5, with TRBD1 as a possible D gene (5 bases). From germline, CDR1 is DFQATT and CDR2 SNEGSKA (reference sequence). Trimming took off 3 bases at V and 7 bases at J, with 19 bases between the two ends. The CDR3 runs to 15 residues. For the CDR3, the DNA is TGCAGTGCTAGTCCCCTCGAGGTCAGGGTCCAGCCCCAGCATTTT. It is translated as CSASPLEVRVQPQHF.

This clonotype turned up a few times. For the CDR3, the DNA is TGCGCCAGCAGCACAACGACAGGGGGCACATCCTACGAGCAGTACTTC. This gives the protein CASSTTTGGTSYEQYF. This sequence joins TRBV5-1 and TRBJ2-7; 10 positions match TRBD1. The CDR3 covers 16 residues. With V trimmed by 4 bases and J by 1 base, 8 bases remained unmatched. From germline, CDR1 is SGHRS and CDR2 YFSETQ.

Only a few counts were recorded for this clonotype. The genes are TRBV10-3 and TRBJ2-1; the D gene is possibly TRBD2 (5 bases). The CDR3 length is 14 residues. The germline V gene has CDR1 ENHRY and CDR2 SYGVKD. V lost 0 bases and J lost 2, with 5 bases in between. This CDR3 is CAISESTTYNEQFF. CDR3 sequence (DNA): TGTGCCATCAGTGAGTCGACTACCTACAATGAGCAGTTCTTC.

Remarks on this clonotype: The junction does not match germline at one end; this may be a read error. The chain combines TRBV5-6 with TRBJ2-7; a possible D gene is TRBD1 (5 bases). The CDR3 spans 14 residues. Germline CDR1 and CDR2: SGHDT and YYEEEE. The CDR3, as DNA: TGTGCCAGCAGTTTGGGGCTGGGTTCCTACGAGCAGTACTTC. This codes for CASSLGLGSYEQYF.

The chain couples TRBV6-1 to TRBJ2-3, with TRBD1 identical over 10 bases. Germline V lookup: CDR1 MNHNS, CDR2 SASEGT. Losses at the gene ends were 4 bases for V and 4 bases for J; bases not matched to a gene: 11. The CDR3 totals 17 residues. In DNA, the CDR3 is TGTGCCAGCAGTGCAGAGATACCCGGGACAGGGGCAGATACGCAGTATTTT. The encoded protein is CASSAEIPGTGADTQYF.